The T cell receptor beta chain under discussion was sequenced for a study of blood T cell repertoires in COVID-19. Study background: Material from acute and convalescent COVID-19 was sourced from the United States, Italy and Spain. In each case, the material was cDNA or gDNA derived from T cells, B-cell-depleted T cells, or PBMCs.

Original processing notes: It was from reference gene primer amplification that nucleated cell counts were estimated. TCRdb's copy holds only in-frame clones and misses some; the assay was immunoSEQ multiplex PCR. The V and J calls and clone size come from that table; D and trimming were worked out from the DNA. The sample includes tens of thousands of clones, approximately 83% of them seen just once. The CDR3 runs 14 residues. V lost 2 bases and J 9 bases, leaving 17 bases between the germline ends. Germline lookup yields CDR1 LGHDT and CDR2 YNNKEL (reference sequence). The clonotype comes from an older man with active or convalescent COVID-19. The specimen sequenced was peripheral blood. This chain uses TRBV3-1 (or the pseudogene TRBV3-2) with TRBJ2-7; D perhaps matches TRBD2 (5 bases). The CDR3 nucleotides are TGTGCCAGCAGCCAATTAGGTAGCGCGGCTGTGCAGTACTTC. Translation gives CASSQLGSAAVQYF.